This TCR beta chain was sequenced in a study of CD8+ T cells in alopecia areata. Across the whole study: The drug, oral tofacitinib, was given to treated patients at 5 to 10 mg twice daily.

Extraction and reverse transcription of RNA yielded cDNA as the sequencing template. This table comes from immunoSEQ multiplex PCR, and its TCRdb copy is limited to in-frame clones, with some not included. The sample has 110,000 to 150,000 clones; about 60% are singletons. This TCR came from a human donor with alopecia areata. The material sequenced was CD4+ T cells sorted from blood, taken at week 0.

CDR3 nucleotide sequence: TGTGCCAGCAGCCCGGCATACAGCGGGGAGCTGTTTTTT. Its translation: CASSPAYSGELFF. The genes are TRBV5-6 and TRBJ2-2, with D hard to call. CDR1 SGHDT and CDR2 YYEEEE come from the germline V gene. The CDR3 loop spans 13 amino acids. V was pared by 4 bases and J by 7 bases, with 11 bases between.